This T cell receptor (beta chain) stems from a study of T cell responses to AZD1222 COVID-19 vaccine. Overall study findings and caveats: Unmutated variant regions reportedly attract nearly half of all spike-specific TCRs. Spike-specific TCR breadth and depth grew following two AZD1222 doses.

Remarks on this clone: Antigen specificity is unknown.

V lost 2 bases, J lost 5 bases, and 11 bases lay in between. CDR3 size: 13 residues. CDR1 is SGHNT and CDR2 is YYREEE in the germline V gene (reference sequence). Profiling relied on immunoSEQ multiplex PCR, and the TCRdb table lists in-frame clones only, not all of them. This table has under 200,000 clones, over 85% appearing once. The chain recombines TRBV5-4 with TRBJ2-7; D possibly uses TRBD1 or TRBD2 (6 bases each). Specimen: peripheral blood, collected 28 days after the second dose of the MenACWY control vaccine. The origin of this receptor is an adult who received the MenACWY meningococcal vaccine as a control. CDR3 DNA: TGTGCCAGCAGCTTTGCAGGGGAGGACGAGCAGTACTTC. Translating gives CASSFAGEDEQYF.